This T cell receptor beta chain originates from a study of brain T cells in children with intractable seizures. Study-wide results and caveats: Patients' HCMV serostatus was unknown; virus specificity rests on CDR3 similarity alone.

The germline gives CDR1 SGHVS, CDR2 FNYEAQ. Trimming left V 0 bases short and J 9 bases short, with 15 bases between. The CDR3 contains 16 residues. Worth noting for this clone: Its antigen is currently unknown.

Indicated time point: blood from clinic visit 5 months post-surgery; TSC patient then seizure free. Measured with immunoSEQ multiplex PCR; TCRdb has only the in-frame clones, and not every one. The sample holds 300,000 to 400,000 clones, nearly 95% seen once. The chain carries TRBV7-6 and TRBJ1-6; D not resolved. The sequences come from peripheral blood, collected approximately 5 months after surgery. The receptor was derived from a boy in the first two years of life with tuberous sclerosis and intractable seizures. CDR3 DNA: TGTGCCAGCAGCTTAGCTAAGAGTGGGCTGGGTTCACCCCTCCACTTT. Residues: CASSLAKSGLGSPLHF.